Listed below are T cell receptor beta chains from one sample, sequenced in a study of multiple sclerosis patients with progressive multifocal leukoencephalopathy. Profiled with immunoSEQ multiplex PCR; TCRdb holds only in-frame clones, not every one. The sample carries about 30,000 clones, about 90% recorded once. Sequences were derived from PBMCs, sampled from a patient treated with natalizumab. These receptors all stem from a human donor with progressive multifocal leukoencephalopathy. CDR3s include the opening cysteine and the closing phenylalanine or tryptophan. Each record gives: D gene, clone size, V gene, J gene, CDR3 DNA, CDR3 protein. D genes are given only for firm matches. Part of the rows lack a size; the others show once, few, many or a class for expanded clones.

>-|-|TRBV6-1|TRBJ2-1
TGTGCCAGCAGTGAAGAGGACAGCTGGGAGCAGTTCTTC
CASSEEDSWEQFF
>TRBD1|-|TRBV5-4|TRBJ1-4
TGTGCCAGCAGCAGGACAGGGGAGCGAGAAAAACTGTTTTTT
CASSRTGEREKLFF
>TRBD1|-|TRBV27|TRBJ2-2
TGTGCCAGCACCAACCACCAAGGACAGGGGCACACCGGGGAGCTGTTTTTT
CASTNHQGQGHTGELFF
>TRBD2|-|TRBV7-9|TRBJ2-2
TGTGCCAGCACCCACACTAGCGGGAGTCGGGGGGAGCTGTTTTTT
CASTHTSGSRGELFF
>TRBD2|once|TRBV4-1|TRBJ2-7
TGCGCCAGCAGCCATGCGGGAGGCCCCCCTCTCGAGCAGTACTTC
CASSHAGGPPLEQYF
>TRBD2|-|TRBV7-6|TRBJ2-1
TGTGCCAGCAGCCTAAGCGGGGCTCACAATGAGCAGTTCTTC
CASSLSGAHNEQFF
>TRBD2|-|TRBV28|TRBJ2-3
TGTGCCAGCAGGGACGGGACTAGCGGGAGGTACACAGATACGCAGTATTTT
CASRDGTSGRYTDTQYF
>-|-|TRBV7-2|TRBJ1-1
TGTGCCAGCAGCTTAGCTCCGGGAAACACTGAAGCTTTCTTT
CASSLAPGNTEAFF
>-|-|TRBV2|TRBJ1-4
TGTGCCAGCATGTGGTTGACGGCAACTAATGAAAAACTGTTTTTT
CASMWLTATNEKLFF
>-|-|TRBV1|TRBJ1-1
TGCACCAGCAGCCGTACGCGGGTTGGGACTGAAGCTTTCTTT
CTSSRTRVGTEAFF
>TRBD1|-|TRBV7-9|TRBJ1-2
TGTGCCAGCAGCGCAGACAGGGGTGCGGGCTATGGCTACACCTTC
CASSADRGAGYGYTF
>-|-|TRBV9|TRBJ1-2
TGTGCCAGCAGCGTAGAATCCGGGGCGACGGGTTATGGCTACACCTTC
CASSVESGATGYGYTF
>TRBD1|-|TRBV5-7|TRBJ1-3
TGTGCCAGCAGCTTAGGGACAGGGTGTCTCTTGGGTGGAAACACCATATATTTT
CASSLGTGCLLGGNTIYF
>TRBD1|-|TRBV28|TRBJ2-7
TGTGCCAGCAGCATCGGACAGGGACTTACCTACGAGCAGTACTTC
CASSIGQGLTYEQYF
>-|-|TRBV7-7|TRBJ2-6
TGTGCCTCTAGTGCGGGTACCGGGGCCAACGTCCTGACTTTC
CASSAGTGANVLTF
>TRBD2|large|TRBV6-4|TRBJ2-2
TGTGCCAGCAGTGACTCGACTAGCGGGACCGGGGAGCTGTTTTTT
CASSDSTSGTGELFF
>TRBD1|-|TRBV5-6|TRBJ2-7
TGTGCCAGCGACCTTTGGGGCCCCCGGGACAGGGGTCACGAGCAGTACTTC
CASDLWGPRDRGHEQYF
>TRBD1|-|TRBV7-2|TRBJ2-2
TGTGCCAGCAGCCGGGGACAGAAGGGCGCCGGGGAGCTGTTTTTT
CASSRGQKGAGELFF
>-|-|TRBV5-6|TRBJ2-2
TGTGCCAGCAGCCAAAACACCGGGGAGCTGTTTTTT
CASSQNTGELFF
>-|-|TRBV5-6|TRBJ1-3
TGTGCCAGCAGCTCTCGGGAAAACGCTGGAAACACCATATATTTT
CASSSRENAGNTIYF
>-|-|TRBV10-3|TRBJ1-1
TGTGCCATCAGTGAGCAGGGATTGAACACTGAAGCTTTCTTT
CAISEQGLNTEAFF
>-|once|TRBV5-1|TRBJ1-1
TGCGCCAGCAGCTTGGGCCCGGCGGCCACTGAAGCTTTCTTT
CASSLGPAATEAFF
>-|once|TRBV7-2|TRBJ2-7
TGTGCCAGCAGCTTAGCCGGACCCCGATCCCTCGAGCAGTACTTC
CASSLAGPRSLEQYF
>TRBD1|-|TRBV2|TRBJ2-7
TGTGCCAGCAGTAGAGTGGGGGACAGTGGATACGAGCAGTACTTC
CASSRVGDSGYEQYF
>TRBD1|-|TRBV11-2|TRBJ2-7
TGTGCCAGCAGCCGAGGGACAGGTTTCGCCTACGAGCAGTACTTC
CASSRGTGFAYEQYF
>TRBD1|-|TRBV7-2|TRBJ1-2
TGTGCCAGCAGCTTCCGTCAAGGGACAGGGAATGGCTACACCTTC
CASSFRQGTGNGYTF
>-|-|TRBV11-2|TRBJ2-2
TGTGCCAGCAGCCTTAGGGCCGGGAGCACCGGGGAGCTGTTTTTT
CASSLRAGSTGELFF
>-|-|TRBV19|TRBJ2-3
TGTGCCAGTAGTATGGGGTTAGATACGCAGTATTTT
CASSMGLDTQYF
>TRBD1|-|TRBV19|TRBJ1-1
TGTGCCAGTAGTTCAGAAATGTACAGGGGGGATGAAGCTTTCTTT
CASSSEMYRGDEAFF
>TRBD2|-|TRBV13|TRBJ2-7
TGTGCCAGCAGCTTAACCCCTAGCGGGAGACGGTACGAGCAGTACTTC
CASSLTPSGRRYEQYF
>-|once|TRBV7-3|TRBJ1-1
TGTGCCAGCAGCTTAAGTGGGGGGCGGAACACTGAAGCTTTCTTT
CASSLSGGRNTEAFF
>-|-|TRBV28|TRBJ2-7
TGTGCCAGCAGTTCGGGGGGACAGGAGGTTTACGAGCAGTACTTC
CASSSGGQEVYEQYF
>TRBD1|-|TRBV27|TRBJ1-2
TGTGCCAGCAGTTTTATAGGGGGCGAAGGAGGCTACACCTTC
CASSFIGGEGGYTF
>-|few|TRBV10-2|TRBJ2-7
TGCGCCAGCAGCGGGAGTGTCTACGAGCAGTACTTC
CASSGSVYEQYF
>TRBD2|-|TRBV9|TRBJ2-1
TGTGCCAGCAGCCCGAGAGCGGGAGAGTCCTACAATGAGCAGTTCTTC
CASSPRAGESYNEQFF
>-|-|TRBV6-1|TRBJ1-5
TGTGCCAGCAGTGCCCAACAGGGACAGCCCCAGCATTTT
CASSAQQGQPQHF
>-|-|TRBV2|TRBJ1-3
TGTGCCAGCAGGTCCGGGCGCTCTGGAAACACCATATATTTT
CASRSGRSGNTIYF
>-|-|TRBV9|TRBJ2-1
TGTGCCAGCAGCGTAGACTGGAGCTATGAGCAGTTCTTC
CASSVDWSYEQFF
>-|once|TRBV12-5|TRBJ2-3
TGTGCTAGTGGTTTGGGGAGCCATATGGGGCAGTATTTT
CASGLGSHMGQYF
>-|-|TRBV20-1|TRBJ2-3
TGCAGTGCTAGCGACGATACGCAGTATTTT
CSASDDTQYF
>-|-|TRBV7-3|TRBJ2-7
-
CASSFGTGSLYF
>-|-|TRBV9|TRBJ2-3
TGTGCCAGCAGCGGGAGCAGGGGAGTGACAGATACGCAGTATTTT
CASSGSRGVTDTQYF
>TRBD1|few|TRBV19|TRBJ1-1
TGTGCCAGTAGTTCCCGCAGGGGGGCCATGAACACTGAAGCTTTCTTT
CASSSRRGAMNTEAFF
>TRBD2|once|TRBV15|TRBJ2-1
TGTGCCACCAGCAGGGGGACTAGCGGGAACAATGAGCAGTTCTTC
CATSRGTSGNNEQFF
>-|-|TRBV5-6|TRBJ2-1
TGTGCCAGCACCCCTCGACAGGCTACCTACAATGAGCAGTTCTTC
CASTPRQATYNEQFF
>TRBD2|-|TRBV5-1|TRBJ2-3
TGCGCCAGCACCACTAGCGGGAGCCAGCGCACAGATACGCAGTATTTT
CASTTSGSQRTDTQYF
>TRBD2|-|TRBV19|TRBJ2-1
TGTGCCAGTAGTAGGACTAGCGCCGCTGAGCAGTTCTTC
CASSRTSAAEQFF
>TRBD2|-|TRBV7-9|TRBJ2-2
TGTGCCAGCAGAATAGGACTAGCGGGAGTGGCCGGGGAGCTGTTTTTT
CASRIGLAGVAGELFF
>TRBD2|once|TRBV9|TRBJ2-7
TGTGCCAGCAGCCCTGGGACTAGCTTCTCCTACGAGCAGTACTTC
CASSPGTSFSYEQYF
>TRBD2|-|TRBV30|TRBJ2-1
TGTGCCTGGAGTACTAGCGGTAATGAGCAGTTCTTC
CAWSTSGNEQFF
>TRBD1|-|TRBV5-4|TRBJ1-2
TGTGCCAGCAGCGCCAGGGGGGGCTACACCTTC
CASSARGGYTF
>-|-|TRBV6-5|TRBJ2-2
TGTGCCAGCAGGACCCCTTACCCGAACACCGGGGAGCTGTTTTTT
CASRTPYPNTGELFF
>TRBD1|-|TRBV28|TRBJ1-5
TGTGCCAGCAACACCGGGACAGGTGGCAATCAGCCCCAGCATTTT
CASNTGTGGNQPQHF
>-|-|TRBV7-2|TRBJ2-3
TGTGCCAGCAGCTTTTGGGGAGCTAGCACAGATACGCAGTATTTT
CASSFWGASTDTQYF